Listed here are 17 T cell receptor beta chains from one sample, sequenced in a study of blood T cells in healthy people across ages. Sample-barcoded 5' priming and a J-beta primer mix drove a second PCR of roughly 6 to 12 cycles. TCRdb redid the calling of the 5' RACE reads with MiXCR, one entry per CDR3 protein. The sample yields 700,000 to 850,000 distinct CDR3 sequences, roughly 34% seen once. The sequencing input was blood. The source of these receptors is a man aged 18 to 29 in good health.

CDR3 in amino acids: CATSRDLPGNRSPLHF. The CDR3 DNA follows: TGTGCCACCAGCAGAGATTTGCCAGGGAATCGTTCACCCCTCCACTTT. The rearrangement joins TRBV15 to TRBJ1-6; TRBD1 is a possible D gene (5 bases). This CDR3 is built from 16 residues. CDR1 is LNHNV and CDR2 is YYDKDF in the germline V gene (reference sequence). The V end was cut by 0 bases, the J end by 9 bases, with 15 bases between.

This clonotype was observed many times. At one boundary the junction diverges from the germline segment, which might be a read error. The chain combines TRBV7-3 with TRBJ2-1; 9 bases fit TRBD2. The CDR3 is 15 amino acids. CDR1 is SGHTA and CDR2 is FQGTGA in the germline V gene. The CDR3 spells CASSPSGGYYNEQFF. CDR3 nucleotides: TGCGCCAGCAGCCCGAGCGGGGGGTATTACAATGAGCAGTTCTTC.

The chain links TRBV5-1 to TRBJ2-7, with 7 bases that match TRBD1. The end of the DNA is better explained by TRBJ2-4, so the J call may be wrong. Looked up from germline, CDR1 is SGHRS and CDR2 is YFSETQ. The CDR3 totals 16 residues. The CDR3: CASSLVGQAAKNIQYF. CDR3 DNA: TGCGCCAGCAGCTTGGTCGGACAGGCGGCCAAAAACATTCAGTACTTC.

The chain couples TRBV9 to TRBJ1-1; tentatively, D is TRBD1 (5 bases). Germline values: CDR1 SGDLS, CDR2 YYNGEE. The CDR3 has 14 amino acids. V was clipped by 0 bases and J by 5 bases, with 11 bases between them. CDR3 residues: CASSVDEKGTEAFF. CDR3 sequence (DNA): TGTGCCAGCAGCGTAGATGAGAAGGGGACTGAAGCTTTCTTT. The entire variable domain, with the rest obtained from reference TRBV9 and TRBJ1-1, is as follows: DSGVTQTPKHLITATGQRVTLRCSPRSGDLSVYWYQQSLDQGLQFLIQYYNGEERAKGNILERFSAQQFPDLHSELNLSSLELGDSALYFCASSVDEKGTEAFFGQGTRLTVV.

The chain couples TRBV4-3 to TRBJ2-1; D is possibly TRBD2 (5 bases). The germline V and J ends were trimmed by 1 base and 8 bases, with 9 bases remaining between them. This CDR3 comprises 13 residues. Germline CDR1 is LGHNA and CDR2 is YSLEER. The CDR3 loop reads CASSQVGVDEQFF. CDR3 nucleotides: TGCGCCAGCAGCCAAGTGGGAGTAGATGAGCAGTTCTTC.

The chain carries TRBV5-6 and TRBJ2-1, with no clear D. The V and J ends lost 2 bases and 10 bases respectively, with 19 bases between them. Germline V CDR1 and CDR2: SGHDT, YYEEEE. The CDR3 is 15 residues long. CDR3 sequence: CASSFGLGHSYEQFF. The CDR3 region has the DNA TGTGCCAGCAGCTTCGGTCTGGGCCATAGCTACGAGCAGTTCTTC.

A few counts support this clonotype. The V and J genes are TRBV20-1 and TRBJ1-1, with a weak D call TRBD1 (5 bases). V lost 5 bases and J 0 bases, leaving 10 bases between the germline ends. The CDR3 contains 13 residues. Germline-derived CDR1 and CDR2 are DFQATT and SNEGSKA (reference sequence). The CDR3 DNA reads as TGCAGTGCTCGGGACTTCATGAACACTGAAGCTTTCTTT. Its translation: CSARDFMNTEAFF.

Only a few counts were recorded for this clonotype. With a much larger clone just one base away, this may be a read error. V is TRBV7-2 and J is TRBJ2-3; tentatively, D is TRBD1 (5 bases). CDR1 and CDR2 (germline): SGHTA, FQGNSA. CDR3 length: 15 amino acids. This chain's CDR3 is CASSLRFDTTGTQYF. CDR3 DNA: TGTGCCAGCAGCTTAAGGTTTGATACCACAGGTACGCAGTATTTT.

This clonotype was observed at least ten times. V gene TRBV6-5 combines with J gene TRBJ2-3; 7 bases match TRBD1. The germline V gene encodes CDR1 MNHEY and CDR2 SVGAGI. Trimming took 5 bases from V and 5 from J; bases not matched to a gene: 4. CDR3 length equals 13 residues. The CDR3 region has the DNA TGTGCCAGCAGTCAGGGGGTAAGAGATACGCAGTATTTT. Protein product: CASSQGVRDTQYF.

Regarding this clonotype: The junction departs from germline at one end; a sequencing error may be responsible. The V and J genes are TRBV6-6 and TRBJ1-5; D might be TRBD1 (5 bases). The CDR3 extends over 16 amino acids. Germline-derived CDR1 and CDR2 are MNHNY and SVGAGI (reference sequence). The CDR3 DNA is TGTGCCGGCAGTTCACCATCCGCAGGGTCGAATCAGCCCCAGCATTTT. Its translation: CAGSSPSAGSNQPQHF.

This clonotype occurred many times. The chain combines TRBV20-1 with TRBJ2-5; 10 positions match TRBD2. CDR1 is DFQATT, CDR2 SNEGSKA, per germline (reference sequence). This CDR3 has 13 residues. The V segment lost 6 bases and the J segment 5 bases; nucleotides outside the gene matches: 6. In DNA, the CDR3 is TGCAGTGCACAGCTAGCGGGAGCTGAGACCCAGTACTTC. As protein: CSAQLAGAETQYF.

This clonotype came up many times. This sequence joins TRBV20-1 and TRBJ2-3, with D possibly TRBD1 on 6 matching bases. The germline gives CDR1 DFQATT, CDR2 SNEGSKA (reference sequence). The V end lost 5 bases, the J end lost 2 bases, and 11 bases lay between the germline ends. The CDR3 has 13 amino acids. The CDR3 nucleotides are TGCAGTGCTCCAACGGGACACACAGATACGCAGTATTTT. Its translation: CSAPTGHTDTQYF.

The table lists this clonotype with many counts. The chain joins TRBV12-3 or TRBV12-4 to TRBJ2-4; D remains ambiguous. Deletions cut 5 bases from V and 1 base from J, with 9 bases between. CDR3 length equals 14 residues. DNA for the CDR3: TGTGCCAGCAGTCCAAACTTGGCCAAAAACATTCAGTACTTC. This gives the protein CASSPNLAKNIQYF.

V gene TRBV19 combines with J gene TRBJ1-5, with 9 bases that match TRBD1. The germline gives CDR1 LNHDA, CDR2 SQIVND (reference sequence). V shed 7 bases and J 5 bases; nucleotides not matched to a gene: 12. The CDR3 is made up of 16 amino acids. The CDR3 spells CASTDGTGQGDQPQHF. The CDR3 region has the DNA TGTGCCAGTACCGACGGGACAGGGCAAGGGGATCAGCCCCAGCATTTT.

The J gene is TRBJ2-5, the V gene TRBV6-5, with D perhaps matching TRBD1 (5 bases). Trimming pared 8 bases from V and 11 bases from J, leaving 21 bases between. The CDR3 has 13 residues. From germline, CDR1 is MNHEY and CDR2 SVGAGI. CDR3 sequence (DNA): TGTGCCAGCCGGAGTGGGTACCAGGGTGAGCAGTACTTC. Protein: CASRSGYQGEQYF.

This clonotype was observed a few times. One base away lies a much larger clone, so this may be a sequencing read error. The chain couples TRBV7-8 to TRBJ2-1; possible D gene TRBD2, 5 bases. CDR1 SGHVS and CDR2 FQNEAQ come from the germline V gene. The CDR3 contains 15 residues. The CDR3 loop is CAGSLAFGQYNEQFF. In nucleotides, the CDR3 is TGTGCCGGCAGCTTAGCGTTTGGCCAATACAATGAGCAGTTCTTC.

This clonotype was detected a few times. The V gene is TRBV24-1, the J gene TRBJ1-2; TRBD1 is a possible D gene (5 bases). The CDR3 consists of 13 residues. Germline-derived CDR1 and CDR2 are KGHDR and SFDVKD. Trimming took 2 bases from V and 4 from J, leaving 7 bases between them. The CDR3 nucleotides read TGTGCCACCAGTGATTGGGGGAGCTATGGCTACACCTTC. It encodes CATSDWGSYGYTF.